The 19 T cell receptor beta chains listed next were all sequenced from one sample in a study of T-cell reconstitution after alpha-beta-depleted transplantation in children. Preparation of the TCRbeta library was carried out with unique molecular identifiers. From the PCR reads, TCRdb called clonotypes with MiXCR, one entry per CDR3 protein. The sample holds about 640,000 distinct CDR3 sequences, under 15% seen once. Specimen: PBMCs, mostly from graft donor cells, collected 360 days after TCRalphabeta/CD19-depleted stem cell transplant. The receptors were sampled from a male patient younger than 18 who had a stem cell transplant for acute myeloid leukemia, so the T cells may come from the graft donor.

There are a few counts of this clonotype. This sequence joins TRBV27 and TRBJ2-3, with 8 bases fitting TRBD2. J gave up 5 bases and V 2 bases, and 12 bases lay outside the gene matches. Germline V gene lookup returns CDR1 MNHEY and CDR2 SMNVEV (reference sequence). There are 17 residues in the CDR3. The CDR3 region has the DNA TGTGCCAGCAGTTTAGTTCGGCTAGCGGGTTTCGGAGATACGCAGTATTTT. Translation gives CASSLVRLAGFGDTQYF.

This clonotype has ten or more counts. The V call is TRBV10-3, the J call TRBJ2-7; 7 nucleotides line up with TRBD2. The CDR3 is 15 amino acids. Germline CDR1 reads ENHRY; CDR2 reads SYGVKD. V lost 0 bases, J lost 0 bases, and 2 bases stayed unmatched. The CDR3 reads CAISESGGSSYEQYF. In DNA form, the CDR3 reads TGTGCCATCAGTGAGTCAGGCGGGAGCTCCTACGAGCAGTACTTC.

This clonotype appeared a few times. CDR3 region: CSAKAAETQYF. In DNA, the CDR3 is TGCAGTGCTAAAGCGGCGGAGACCCAGTACTTC. This chain connects TRBV20-1 to TRBJ2-5; D is perhaps TRBD2 (5 bases). The CDR3 loop spans 11 amino acids. The V gene lost 4 bases and the J gene lost 5 bases, with 8 bases spanning the gap. Germline V gene sequence: CDR1 DFQATT, CDR2 SNEGSKA (reference sequence).

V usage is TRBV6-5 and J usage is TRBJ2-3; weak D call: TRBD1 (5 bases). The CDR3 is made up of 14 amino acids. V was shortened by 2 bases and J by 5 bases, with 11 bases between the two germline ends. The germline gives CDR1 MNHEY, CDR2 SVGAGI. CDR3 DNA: TGTGCCAGCAGTTACCTCACAGGAAAAGATACGCAGTATTTT. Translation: CASSYLTGKDTQYF.

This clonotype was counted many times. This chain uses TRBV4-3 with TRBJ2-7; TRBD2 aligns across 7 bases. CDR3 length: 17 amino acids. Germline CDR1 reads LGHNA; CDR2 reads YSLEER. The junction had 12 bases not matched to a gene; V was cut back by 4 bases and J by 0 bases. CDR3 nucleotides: TGCGCCAGCAGCCTTAGCGAGAGCGGGATAAGCTCCTACGAGCAGTACTTC. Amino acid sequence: CASSLSESGISSYEQYF.

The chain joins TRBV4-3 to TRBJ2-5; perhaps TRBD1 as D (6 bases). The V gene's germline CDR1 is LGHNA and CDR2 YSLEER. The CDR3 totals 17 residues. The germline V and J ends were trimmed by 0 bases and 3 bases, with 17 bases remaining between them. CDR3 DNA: TGCGCCAGCAGCCAAGAGAGGGACATGGGGGCTAAAGAGACCCAGTACTTC. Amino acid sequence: CASSQERDMGAKETQYF.

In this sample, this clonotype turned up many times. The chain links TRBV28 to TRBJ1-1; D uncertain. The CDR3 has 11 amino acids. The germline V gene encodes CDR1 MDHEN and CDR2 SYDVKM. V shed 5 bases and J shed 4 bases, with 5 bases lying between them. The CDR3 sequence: CASSTPTEAFF. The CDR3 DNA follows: TGTGCCAGCAGTACTCCCACTGAAGCTTTCTTT.

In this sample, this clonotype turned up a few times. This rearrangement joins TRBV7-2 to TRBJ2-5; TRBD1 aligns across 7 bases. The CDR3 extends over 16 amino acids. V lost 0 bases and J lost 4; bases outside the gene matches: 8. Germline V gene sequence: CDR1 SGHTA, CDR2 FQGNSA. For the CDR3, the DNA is TGTGCCAGCAGCTTAGCCGGACAGGTCCGCTTAGAGACCCAGTACTTC. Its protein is CASSLAGQVRLETQYF.

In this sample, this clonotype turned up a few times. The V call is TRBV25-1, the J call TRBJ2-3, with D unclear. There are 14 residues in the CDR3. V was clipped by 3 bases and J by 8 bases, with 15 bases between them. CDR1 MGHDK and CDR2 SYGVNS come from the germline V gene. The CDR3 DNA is TGTGCCAGCAGTGAGCTCGGGCCTTCGGGTACGCAGTATTTT. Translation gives CASSELGPSGTQYF.

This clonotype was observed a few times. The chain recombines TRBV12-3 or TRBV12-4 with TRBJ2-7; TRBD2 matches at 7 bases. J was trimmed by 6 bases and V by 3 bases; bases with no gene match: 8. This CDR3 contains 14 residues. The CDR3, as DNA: TGTGCCAGCAGTTTCTTGCGGGAGAACGCCGAGCAGTACTTC. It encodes CASSFLRENAEQYF.

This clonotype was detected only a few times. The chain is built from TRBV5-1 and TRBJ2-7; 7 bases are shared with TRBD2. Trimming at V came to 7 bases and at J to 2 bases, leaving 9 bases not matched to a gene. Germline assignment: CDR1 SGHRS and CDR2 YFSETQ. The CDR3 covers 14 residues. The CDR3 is CASGDLGRAYEQYF. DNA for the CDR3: TGCGCCAGCGGGGACCTGGGGAGGGCCTACGAGCAGTACTTC. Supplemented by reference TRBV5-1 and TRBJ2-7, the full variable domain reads KAGVTQTPRYLIKTRGQQVTLSCSPISGHRSVSWYQQTPGQGLQFLFEYFSETQRNKGNFPGRFSGRQFSNSRSEMNVSTLELGDSALYLCASGDLGRAYEQYFGPGTRLTVT.

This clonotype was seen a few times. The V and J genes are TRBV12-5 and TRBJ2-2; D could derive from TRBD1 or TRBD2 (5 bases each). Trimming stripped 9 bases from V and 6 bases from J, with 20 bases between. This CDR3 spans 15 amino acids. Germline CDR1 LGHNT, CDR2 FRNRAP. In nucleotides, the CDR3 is TGTGCTAGCCGGTCCTCGGGACCCGGCTCCGGGGAGCTGTTTTTT. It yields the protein CASRSSGPGSGELFF.

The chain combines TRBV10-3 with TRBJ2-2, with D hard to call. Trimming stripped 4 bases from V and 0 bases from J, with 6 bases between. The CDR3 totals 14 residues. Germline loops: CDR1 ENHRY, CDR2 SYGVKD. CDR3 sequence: CAISALPNTGELFF. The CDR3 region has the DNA TGTGCCATCAGTGCCCTTCCGAACACCGGGGAGCTGTTTTTT.

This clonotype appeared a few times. CDR3 sequence: CASSRSLNTEAFF. The CDR3 DNA is TGTGCCAGCAGCCGATCACTCAACACTGAAGCTTTCTTT. The chain recombines TRBV28 with TRBJ1-1; D unclear. Germline CDR1 MDHEN, CDR2 SYDVKM. Trimming left V 6 bases short and J 2 bases short, with 10 bases between. The CDR3 runs 13 residues. Complete variable domain (other parts from reference TRBV28 and TRBJ1-1): DVKVTQSSRYLVKRTGEKVFLECVQDMDHENMFWYRQDPGLGLRLIYFSYDVKMKEKGDIPEGYSVSREKKERFSLILESASTNQTSMYLCASSRSLNTEAFFGQGTRLTVV.

This chain's CDR3 is CASSLQGRAGELFF. The CDR3 region has the DNA TGTGCCAGCAGCCTACAGGGGAGGGCCGGGGAGCTGTTTTTT. V and J are TRBV7-2 and TRBJ2-2; D tentatively fits TRBD1 or TRBD2 (7 bases each). This CDR3 is built from 14 residues. Per the germline V gene, CDR1 is SGHTA and CDR2 is FQGNSA. V was pared by 5 bases and J by 6 bases, with 13 bases between.

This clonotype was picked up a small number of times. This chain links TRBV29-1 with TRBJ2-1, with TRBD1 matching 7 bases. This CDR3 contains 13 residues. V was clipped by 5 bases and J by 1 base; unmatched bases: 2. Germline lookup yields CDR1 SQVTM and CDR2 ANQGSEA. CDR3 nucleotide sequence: TGCAGCGTTCGGGACAGATCCTACAATGAGCAGTTCTTC. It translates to CSVRDRSYNEQFF.

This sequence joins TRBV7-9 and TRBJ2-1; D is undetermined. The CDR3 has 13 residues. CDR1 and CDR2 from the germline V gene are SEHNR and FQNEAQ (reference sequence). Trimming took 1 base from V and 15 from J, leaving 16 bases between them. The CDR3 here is CASSLGSVSSRFF. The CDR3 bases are TGTGCCAGCAGCTTAGGGTCAGTATCGAGCAGGTTCTTC.

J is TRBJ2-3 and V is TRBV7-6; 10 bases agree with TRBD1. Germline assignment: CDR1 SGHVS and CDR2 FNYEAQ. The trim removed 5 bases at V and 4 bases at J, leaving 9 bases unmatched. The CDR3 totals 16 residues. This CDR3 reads CASSPTPGQGPDTQYF. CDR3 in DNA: TGTGCCAGCAGCCCCACTCCGGGACAGGGGCCAGATACGCAGTATTTT.

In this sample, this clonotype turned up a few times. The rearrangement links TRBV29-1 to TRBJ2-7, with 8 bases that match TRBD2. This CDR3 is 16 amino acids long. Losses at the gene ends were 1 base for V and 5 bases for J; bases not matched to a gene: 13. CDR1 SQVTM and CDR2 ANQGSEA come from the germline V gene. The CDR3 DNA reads TGCAGCGTTGAAGGTTATTCGGGAGGGCCGCAGGACGAGCAGTACTTC. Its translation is CSVEGYSGGPQDEQYF.